The 15 T cell receptor beta chains reported below all come from one sample, sequenced in a study of T cell responses to AZD1222 COVID-19 vaccine. Assay used: immunoSEQ multiplex PCR; TCRdb lists only in-frame clones, some missing. This sample yields some 130,000 clones, of which more than 85% are seen a single time; over 7.5% belongs to the top ten. Material: peripheral blood, obtained on day 0 of AZD1222 vaccination. These receptors were obtained from an adult in good health.

About this clone: The germline gene is not matched at one end of the junction; a read error may be the cause. The chain combines TRBV7-7 with TRBJ2-2; D not certain. The germline gives CDR1 SSHAT, CDR2 FNYEAQ (reference sequence). The CDR3 runs 12 residues. The CDR3 region has the DNA TGTGCTAGCAGCTATTGGAACGGGGAGCTGTTTTTT. As protein: CASSYWNGELFF.

The CDR3, as DNA: TGTGCCAGCAGGACCGACAGGGGGGGCACTGAAGCTTTCTTT. Residues: CASRTDRGGTEAFF. The gene calls are TRBV7-9 and TRBJ1-1; 9 nucleotides agree with TRBD1. Losses at the gene ends were 6 bases for V and 4 bases for J; bases not matched to a gene: 6. Germline CDR1 and CDR2: SEHNR and FQNEAQ (reference sequence). The CDR3 consists of 14 residues.

This clone has just one count. The CDR3 loop is CASSTTGQGDANEKLFF. The CDR3 nucleotides read TGTGCCAGCAGTACTACGGGACAGGGGGATGCTAATGAAAAACTGTTTTTT. The chain employs TRBV28 and TRBJ1-4, with 11 bases identical to TRBD1. V lost 5 bases, J lost 3 bases, and 8 bases stayed unmatched. CDR1 and CDR2 from the germline V gene are MDHEN and SYDVKM. CDR3 length: 17 amino acids. The full variable domain, with the rest looked up from reference TRBV28 and TRBJ1-4, is DVKVTQSSRYLVKRTGEKVFLECVQDMDHENMFWYRQDPGLGLRLIYFSYDVKMKEKGDIPEGYSVSREKKERFSLILESASTNQTSMYLCASSTTGQGDANEKLFFGSGTQLSVL.

The chain recombines TRBV4-1 with TRBJ1-5; 7 positions match TRBD1. Germline values: CDR1 MGHRA, CDR2 YSYEKL. The CDR3 contains 15 residues. V trimming: 0 bases; J trimming: 3 bases; junction bases outside the gene matches: 2. CDR3 nucleotide sequence: TGCGCCAGCAGCCAAGATCAGGGGGTCAATCAGCCCCAGCATTTT. Translation gives CASSQDQGVNQPQHF.

The J gene is TRBJ2-7, the V gene TRBV6-2 or TRBV6-3; no reliable D call. The CDR3 consists of 12 residues. Trimming removed 5 bases at V and 4 bases at J, with 9 bases between. Per germline, CDR1 MNHEY and CDR2 SVGEGT. CDR3 sequence: CASSASRYEQYF. For the CDR3, the DNA is TGTGCCAGCAGTGCGTCCAGGTACGAGCAGTACTTC.

The rearrangement joins TRBV7-6 to TRBJ2-2; unclear D gene. The CDR3 contains 12 residues. The V gene lost 4 bases and the J gene lost 7 bases, with 7 bases spanning the gap. Germline CDR1 SGHVS, CDR2 FNYEAQ. The CDR3 nucleotides are TGTGCCAGCAGCTCGGACGGCGGGGAGCTGTTTTTT. This sequence encodes CASSSDGGELFF.

This clone is a singleton in its sample. The rearrangement joins TRBV10-3 to TRBJ1-5, with D possibly TRBD1 on 5 matching bases. The CDR3 extends over 13 amino acids. Trimming shortened V by 5 bases and J by 4 bases, and 9 bases separated the two germline ends. Per the germline V gene, CDR1 is ENHRY and CDR2 is SYGVKD. The CDR3 protein is CAISLGENQPQHF. DNA of the CDR3: TGTGCCATCAGTCTAGGGGAAAATCAGCCCCAGCATTTT.

About this clone itself: Its ends do not fully match the called genes, so a read error is possible. The chain carries TRBV19 and TRBJ1-2; D unclear. The CDR3 has 12 amino acids. CDR1 is LNHDA and CDR2 is SQIVND in the germline V gene (reference sequence). The CDR3 region is CASSRDNYGYTF. The CDR3 DNA is TGTGCCAGCAGTAGGGATAACTATGGCTACACCTTC. Based on the CDR3 plus reference TRBV19 and TRBJ1-2, the full variable domain is DGGITQSPKYLFRKEGQNVTLSCEQNLNHDAMYWYRQDPGQGLRLIYYSQIVNDFQKGDIAEGYSVSREKKESFPLTVTSAQKNPTAFYLCASSRDNYGYTFGSGTRLTVV.

The chain uses TRBV11-3 and TRBJ2-7; 8 bases line up with TRBD1. Germline V lookup: CDR1 SGHNT, CDR2 YENEEA. After removal of 5 bases from V and 7 bases from J, the junction contained 7 bases not matched to a gene. CDR3 length: 13 amino acids. The CDR3 DNA is TGTGCCAGCAGCCGCTCGACAGGGGAGGAGCAGTACTTC. Its protein is CASSRSTGEEQYF.

The rearrangement links TRBV6-6 to TRBJ2-5; 8 bases map to TRBD1. The CDR3 covers 14 residues. The V gene's germline CDR1 is MNHNY and CDR2 SVGAGI (reference sequence). Trimming removed 8 bases from V and 1 base from J; junction bases left unmatched: 6. CDR3 DNA sequence: TGTGCCAGCTTGGTTGACAGGGGCCAAGAGACCCAGTACTTC. This gives the protein CASLVDRGQETQYF.

J is TRBJ1-5 and V is TRBV30, with TRBD1 as a possible D gene (5 bases). Trimming removed 2 bases from V and 2 bases from J, with 10 bases in between. Looked up from germline, CDR1 is GTSNPN and CDR2 is SVGIG (reference sequence). The CDR3 contains 14 residues. The CDR3 reads CAWSLDSGNQPQHF. The CDR3 region has the DNA TGTGCCTGGAGTCTCGACAGCGGCAATCAGCCCCAGCATTTT.

This sequence joins TRBV5-5 and TRBJ1-1; TRBD1 aligns across 7 bases. The CDR3 loop spans 17 amino acids. Germline CDR1 and CDR2: SGHKS and YYEKEE (reference sequence). V shed 3 bases, J shed 0 bases, and the junction held 11 bases outside the gene matches. In DNA form, the CDR3 reads TGTGCCAGCAGCTCCTCCCCGGGACAGACCATGAACACTGAAGCTTTCTTT. Its protein product is CASSSSPGQTMNTEAFF.

The V call is TRBV6-2 or TRBV6-3, the J call TRBJ2-7; D is tentatively TRBD1 or TRBD2 (5 bases each). The CDR3 runs 14 residues. Germline V gene data show CDR1 as MNHEY and CDR2 as SVGEGT. V was pared by 6 bases and J by 5 bases, with 17 bases between. The CDR3 region has the DNA TGTGCCAGCAGCCTCCTGCGGGTGGGGGACGAGCAGTACTTC. As protein: CASSLLRVGDEQYF.

V and J are TRBV7-2 and TRBJ1-2; D is unresolved. Deletions cut 3 bases from V and 5 bases from J, with 13 bases between. The CDR3 is 14 amino acids. Per germline, CDR1 SGHTA and CDR2 FQGNSA. CDR3 DNA: TGTGCCAGCAGCTTTCTGCCTGGAGGGTATGGCTACACCTTC. The encoded protein is CASSFLPGGYGYTF.

The chain combines TRBV6-5 with TRBJ1-2; D gene unclear. From germline, CDR1 is MNHEY and CDR2 SVGAGI. Deletions cut 2 bases from V and 7 bases from J, with 14 bases between. The CDR3 runs to 14 residues. The CDR3 nucleotides are TGTGCCAGCAGTTACAGAATGCTTTCGGGTGGCTACACCTTC. This sequence encodes CASSYRMLSGGYTF.